Following are 26 T cell receptor beta chains from one sample sequenced in a study of shared clonotypes between healthy human individuals. Measured with immunoSEQ multiplex PCR; TCRdb has only the in-frame clones, and not every one. Of roughly 1 million clones listed, 70% to 80% are singletons. The sample taken for sequencing was memory CD4+ T cells sorted from blood. Subset given: CD45RA-negative fraction. The receptors come from a man aged 18 to 30 in good health.

With respect to this clone: Other nucleotide sequences from this sample produce the same CDR3. The DNA of the CDR3 is TGTGCCAGCAGTAGCCAGGGGAACTATGGCTACACCTTC. This translates into CASSSQGNYGYTF. The chain uses TRBV28 and TRBJ1-2, with D possibly being TRBD1 (6 bases). The CDR3 covers 13 residues. Germline V lookup: CDR1 MDHEN, CDR2 SYDVKM. Trimming stripped 5 bases from V and 2 bases from J, with 9 bases between.

The rearrangement links TRBV5-4 to TRBJ2-1; 8 nucleotides match TRBD2. The CDR3 has 15 residues. Trimming cost V 1 base and J 6 bases; bases outside gene matches: 6. Germline V CDR1 and CDR2: SGHNT, YYREEE (reference sequence). The CDR3 protein is CASSLSSGRVNEQFF. In nucleotides, the CDR3 is TGTGCCAGCAGCTTGTCCAGCGGGAGAGTCAATGAGCAGTTCTTC.

This clone has just one count. A single base separates this from a much larger clone, so it may be a read error. The genes are TRBV7-2 and TRBJ1-6; D might be TRBD1 (5 bases). The CDR3 has 17 residues. V was trimmed by 2 bases and J by 4 bases, leaving 15 bases between them. Looked up from germline, CDR1 is SGHTA and CDR2 is FQGNSA. The CDR3 bases are TGTGCCAGCAGCTTAAGTGGGGCGGGGGGGTATAATTCACCCCTCCACTTT. Its protein is CASSLSGAGGYNSPLHF.

About this clone itself: Compared with germline, one end of the junction differs, possibly owing to a read error. The chain has TRBV18 and TRBJ2-1, with a possible D match to TRBD2 (5 bases). The CDR3 sequence is 15 residues long. The germline CDR1 and CDR2 sequences are KGHSH and LQKENI. CDR3 bases: TGTGCCAGCTCGCCACGGGAAGCCTACTACAATGAGCAGTTCTTC. It translates to CASSPREAYYNEQFF.

The chain combines TRBV6-6 with TRBJ2-7, with D uncertain. This CDR3 is 13 amino acids long. V shed 2 bases and J shed 3 bases, with 8 bases lying between them. In germline, CDR1 is MNHNY, CDR2 SVGAGI (reference sequence). CDR3 bases: TGTGCCAGCAGTTACCCGCCTGGCTACGAGCAGTACTTC. Amino acid sequence: CASSYPPGYEQYF.

The genes are TRBV6-4 and TRBJ2-1; TRBD2 is a possible D gene (6 bases). CDR1 is MRHNA, CDR2 SNTAGT, per germline. Trimming took off 3 bases at V and 6 bases at J, with 18 bases between the two ends. The CDR3 loop spans 16 amino acids. The CDR3 reads CASSEYGAGYGNEQFF. The DNA for the CDR3 is TGTGCCAGCAGTGAGTACGGTGCGGGGTACGGCAATGAGCAGTTCTTC.

This CDR3 reads CSVEGTSGASYEQYF. In nucleotides, the CDR3 is TGCAGCGTTGAGGGGACTAGCGGGGCCAGCTACGAGCAGTACTTC. The V gene is TRBV29-1, the J gene TRBJ2-7, with 13 positions matching TRBD2. The CDR3 runs to 15 residues. Germline values: CDR1 SQVTM, CDR2 ANQGSEA. V gave up 3 bases and J gave up 3 bases; unmatched junction bases: 5.

This clone was seen only once. The chain has TRBV19 and TRBJ2-2; 10 positions match TRBD1. V lost 5 bases and J lost 5; bases outside the gene matches: 8. This CDR3 has 16 amino acids. Germline V gives CDR1 LNHDA, CDR2 SQIVND (reference sequence). The CDR3 reads CASSQRTGGSTGELFF. The CDR3 nucleotides read TGTGCCAGTAGTCAACGGACAGGGGGTAGTACCGGGGAGCTGTTTTTT. The variable domain in full, completed from reference TRBV19 and TRBJ2-2, reads DGGITQSPKYLFRKEGQNVTLSCEQNLNHDAMYWYRQDPGQGLRLIYYSQIVNDFQKGDIAEGYSVSREKKESFPLTVTSAQKNPTAFYLCASSQRTGGSTGELFFGEGSRLTVL.

This clone has a handful of counts. The chain couples TRBV19 to TRBJ2-1; 9 bases align to TRBD2. The CDR3 length is 16 residues. Germline CDR1 reads LNHDA; CDR2 reads SQIVND (reference sequence). Trimming removed 5 bases from V and 3 bases from J; junction bases left unmatched: 8. CDR3 sequence reads: CASSRKRGDDYNEQFF. CDR3 DNA: TGTGCCAGTAGTCGAAAGCGGGGGGACGACTACAATGAGCAGTTCTTC.

This rearrangement joins TRBV7-2 to TRBJ2-1; 14 bases agree with TRBD2. This CDR3 has 16 amino acids. With 4 bases clipped from V and 6 bases from J, the junction kept 5 bases outside the gene matches. Germline-derived CDR1 and CDR2 are SGHTA and FQGNSA. As DNA, the CDR3 is TGTGCCAGCAGCTATTCCGGGACTAGCGGGAGCAATGAGCAGTTCTTC. This encodes CASSYSGTSGSNEQFF.

In nucleotides, the CDR3 is TGTGCCAGCAGCGTAGAAGCGGGGCCACGCGGGGAGCTGTTTTTT. This encodes CASSVEAGPRGELFF. The chain carries TRBV9 and TRBJ2-2, with 7 bases that match TRBD2. V shed 0 bases and J 7 bases; nucleotides not matched to a gene: 6. CDR1 is SGDLS and CDR2 is YYNGEE in the germline V gene. This CDR3 comprises 15 residues.

The V gene is TRBV6-1, the J gene TRBJ2-7; no firm D call. Trimming cost V 5 bases and J 3 bases, with 11 bases left between them. Germline loops: CDR1 MNHNS, CDR2 SASEGT. The CDR3 runs to 13 residues. The CDR3 is CASSSELFYEQYF. CDR3 sequence (DNA): TGTGCCAGCAGTTCTGAACTGTTCTACGAGCAGTACTTC.

A few counts support this clone. V gene TRBV27 combines with J gene TRBJ2-3; 16 bases are a match to TRBD2. The CDR3 has 18 residues. Germline V CDR1 and CDR2: MNHEY, SMNVEV (reference sequence). V gave up 8 bases and J gave up 5 bases; unmatched junction bases: 13. The CDR3 here is CASSSSGTSGGARDTQYF. For the CDR3, the DNA is TGTGCCAGCTCTTCCTCCGGGACTAGCGGGGGGGCCAGAGATACGCAGTATTTT.

This clone showed up just a few times. Here the CDR3 reads CASSSQAGGRDTQYF. The CDR3 nucleotides read TGTGCCAGCAGTTCTCAAGCGGGAGGGAGAGATACGCAGTATTTT. The chain joins TRBV27 to TRBJ2-3; 10 bases are shared with TRBD2. CDR3 length equals 15 residues. V gave up 4 bases and J gave up 5 bases; unmatched junction bases: 6. The germline CDR1 and CDR2 sequences are MNHEY and SMNVEV (reference sequence).

This clone occurred many times. The gene calls are TRBV5-4 and TRBJ2-3; 9 bases align to TRBD1. CDR3 length: 14 amino acids. Germline V CDR1 and CDR2: SGHNT, YYREEE (reference sequence). V was pared by 7 bases and J by 4 bases, with 7 bases of the junction left unmatched. The CDR3 protein is CASANRGQADTQYF. CDR3 nucleotides: TGTGCCAGCGCTAACAGGGGGCAGGCAGATACGCAGTATTTT.

The rearrangement uses TRBV28 and TRBJ1-2, with 7 bases aligning to TRBD1. Germline V gives CDR1 MDHEN, CDR2 SYDVKM. V shed 7 bases, J shed 6 bases, and the junction held 14 bases outside the gene matches. The CDR3 runs 15 residues. CDR3 sequence: CASTGPTGVFHGYTF. DNA of the CDR3: TGTGCCAGCACCGGACCCACAGGGGTCTTCCATGGCTACACCTTC.

The chain couples TRBV11-2 to TRBJ2-3, with D possibly being TRBD2 (5 bases). V was clipped by 6 bases and J by 9 bases, with 22 bases between them. Germline CDR1 and CDR2: SGHAT and FQNNGV. The CDR3 sequence is 15 residues long. The CDR3 here is CASSNPVGPTGTQYF. In DNA, the CDR3 is TGTGCCAGCAGTAACCCGGTAGGGCCCACGGGAACGCAGTATTTT.

This clone was recorded a few times. V and J are TRBV5-1 and TRBJ2-7; D gene ambiguous. CDR1 and CDR2 from the germline V gene are SGHRS and YFSETQ. The germline V and J ends were trimmed by 3 bases and 3 bases, with 16 bases remaining between them. CDR3 length equals 15 residues. In DNA form, the CDR3 reads TGCGCCAGCAGCTCGCAGGCCTCCACAGTCTACGAGCAGTACTTC. It specifies CASSSQASTVYEQYF.

This clone occurred a few times. V is TRBV7-9 and J is TRBJ2-4; maybe TRBD2 (5 bases). CDR3 length equals 18 residues. V dropped 1 base and J dropped 1 base, with 17 bases sitting between them. The germline CDR1 and CDR2 sequences are SEHNR and FQNEAQ (reference sequence). The CDR3 is CASSLGYLDGEAKNIQYF. Here the CDR3 DNA reads TGTGCCAGCAGCTTAGGCTACTTGGACGGGGAGGCCAAAAACATTCAGTACTTC. Variable domain in full (rest from reference TRBV7-9 and TRBJ2-4): DTGVSQNPRHKITKRGQNVTFRCDPISEHNRLYWYRQTLGQGPEFLTYFQNEAQLEKSRLLSDRFSAERPKGSFSTLEIQRTEQGDSAMYLCASSLGYLDGEAKNIQYFGAGTRLSVL.

This clone was found once. The rearrangement joins TRBV5-1 to TRBJ1-3; D remains unclear. V was clipped by 1 base and J by 2 bases, with 16 bases between them. Germline CDR1 SGHRS, CDR2 YFSETQ. This CDR3 region has 17 residues. The CDR3 spells CASSLWVMEAPGNTIYF. CDR3 DNA sequence: TGCGCCAGCAGCTTGTGGGTTATGGAAGCCCCTGGAAACACCATATATTTT.

The chain combines TRBV19 with TRBJ1-4; TRBD1 might be the D (5 bases). Trimming took off 4 bases at V and 0 bases at J, with 12 bases between the two ends. Germline V gives CDR1 LNHDA, CDR2 SQIVND (reference sequence). This CDR3 comprises 16 residues. CDR3 amino acids: CASSKGLTTTNEKLFF. In DNA, the CDR3 is TGTGCCAGTAGTAAGGGACTGACGACAACTAATGAAAAACTGTTTTTT.

This clone was recorded many times. The chain links TRBV29-1 to TRBJ1-2; D gene ambiguous. Germline V gives CDR1 SQVTM, CDR2 ANQGSEA. This CDR3 has 14 residues. V was cut by 8 bases and J by 5 bases, with 21 bases left in between. The CDR3 DNA reads TGCAGCACCAAAAACGACGCCATAGGATATGGCTACACCTTC. This codes for CSTKNDAIGYGYTF.

The chain employs TRBV19 and TRBJ2-5; D remains unclear. V was trimmed by 1 base and J by 0 bases, leaving 3 bases between them. The CDR3 is 13 residues long. Germline CDR1 and CDR2: LNHDA and SQIVND (reference sequence). For the CDR3, the DNA is TGTGCCAGTAGTATAGGGTACCAAGAGACCCAGTACTTC. Translated, it gives CASSIGYQETQYF.

The chain uses TRBV2 and TRBJ1-1; a possible D gene is TRBD1 (5 bases). Germline CDR1 SNHLY, CDR2 FYNNEI. The CDR3 totals 13 residues. Trimming removed 7 bases from V and 4 bases from J, with 13 bases in between. DNA of the CDR3: TGTGCCAGCATTCGAACGGGGGTCACTGAAGCTTTCTTT. Protein: CASIRTGVTEAFF. The variable domain in full, completed from reference TRBV2 and TRBJ1-1, reads EPEVTQTPSHQVTQMGQEVILRCVPISNHLYFYWYRQILGQKVEFLVSFYNNEISEKSEIFDDQFSVERPDGSNFTLKIRSTKLEDSAMYFCASIRTGVTEAFFGQGTRLTVV.

The chain couples TRBV5-1 to TRBJ1-1, with D perhaps TRBD1 (5 bases). Trimming shortened V by 3 bases and J by 4 bases, and 16 bases separated the two germline ends. The germline V gene has CDR1 SGHRS and CDR2 YFSETQ. The CDR3 contains 15 residues. The CDR3 spells CASSSPPGRSTEAFF. The CDR3 DNA follows: TGCGCCAGCAGCTCCCCCCCAGGGAGGAGCACTGAAGCTTTCTTT.

This chain uses TRBV7-2 with TRBJ1-2, with 11 nucleotides matching TRBD1. Germline V gives CDR1 SGHTA, CDR2 FQGNSA. Trimming cost V 4 bases and J 8 bases; bases outside gene matches: 6. The CDR3 runs to 14 residues. The CDR3 here is CASSSGQGEGGYTF. CDR3 nucleotides: TGTGCCAGCAGCTCGGGACAGGGGGAAGGAGGCTACACCTTC.